Reported below is one TCR beta chain. MiXCR was run by TCRdb on the RT-PCR reads, yielding one entry per CDR3 protein. The sample contains about 410,000 distinct CDR3 sequences, roughly 16% of which appear only once. These data belong to a study of patients and donors after allogeneic stem cell transplantation. CDR3 size: 15 residues. Trimming shortened V by 5 bases and J by 4 bases, and 16 bases separated the two germline ends. The sequenced material came from blood, either unsorted or a sorted T cell fraction (not recorded which). The J gene is TRBJ2-3, the V gene TRBV12-3 or TRBV12-4; TRBD1 might be the D (5 bases). This receptor was identified in a human donor who was either an allogeneic HSCT recipient or a stem cell or donor lymphocyte infusion donor (not recorded which). It is not recorded whose cells these are; they may come from a transplant donor. The CDR3 region is CASSPPSWGPDTQYF. The CDR3 DNA is TGTGCCAGCAGTCCTCCCTCCTGGGGCCCAGATACGCAGTATTTT.